Presented here are 29 T cell receptor beta chains from one specimen sequenced in a study of response to subunit inactivated influenza vaccine. TCRdb analysed the RT-PCR reads with MiXCR anew, one entry per CDR3 protein. This repertoire shows hundreds of thousands of distinct CDR3 sequences, around 15% found once; its top ten account for 7.5% to 8%. Sequences were derived from PBMCs from blood, sampled 14 to 15 days before vaccination. These receptors came from a man in his fifties or sixties who received an inactivated influenza vaccine.

This chain joins TRBV28 and TRBJ1-5; 11 bases align to TRBD1. The ends lost 8 bases at V and 6 bases at J; junction bases unmatched: 12. The CDR3 covers 16 residues. Germline lookup yields CDR1 MDHEN and CDR2 SYDVKM. CDR3 residues: CASGPPGQGEGQPQHF. In nucleotides, the CDR3 is TGTGCCAGCGGACCCCCGGGACAGGGGGAGGGTCAGCCCCAGCATTTT.

This rearrangement joins TRBV29-1 to TRBJ2-1; TRBD2 matches 8 bases. Germline V gene data show CDR1 as SQVTM and CDR2 as ANQGSEA. The CDR3 is 14 amino acids. Losses at the gene ends were 3 bases for V and 4 bases for J; bases not matched to a gene: 5. This CDR3 is CSVDTSGSYNEQFF. The CDR3 bases are TGCAGCGTTGACACTAGCGGAAGTTACAATGAGCAGTTCTTC.

V and J are TRBV4-3 and TRBJ1-1; TRBD1 is a possible D gene (5 bases). V dropped 0 bases and J dropped 12 bases, with 14 bases sitting between them. The germline V gene has CDR1 LGHNA and CDR2 YSLEER. The CDR3 covers 13 residues. DNA of the CDR3: TGCGCCAGCAGCCAAGATATGGACAAGGTACCTTTCTTT. This translates into CASSQDMDKVPFF.

The rearrangement joins TRBV6-6 to TRBJ2-3, with TRBD1 matching 7 bases. Trimming removed 5 bases from V and 11 bases from J; junction bases left unmatched: 7. This CDR3 spans 12 amino acids. Germline CDR1 is MNHNY and CDR2 is SVGAGI (reference sequence). CDR3 loop: CASSPRGRWQYF. The DNA for the CDR3 is TGTGCCAGCAGTCCCAGGGGGAGATGGCAGTATTTT.

This clonotype turned up a few times. The chain joins TRBV5-1 to TRBJ2-7, with 10 positions matching TRBD1. The germline V gene has CDR1 SGHRS and CDR2 YFSETQ. J lost 3 bases, V lost 0 bases, and 6 bases had no gene match. The CDR3 is 16 amino acids. The CDR3 region is CASSLATWTGGYEQYF. The CDR3 DNA reads as TGCGCCAGCAGCTTGGCCACTTGGACAGGGGGCTACGAGCAGTACTTC.

This clonotype was seen at least ten times. CDR3 in amino acids: CSVDSSRQDEAFF. The DNA of the CDR3 is TGCAGCGTTGATAGCTCGCGGCAGGATGAAGCTTTCTTT. The chain employs TRBV29-1 and TRBJ1-1, with no clear D. Trimming removed 3 bases at V and 7 bases at J, with 15 bases between. Per the germline V gene, CDR1 is SQVTM and CDR2 is ANQGSEA. This CDR3 has 13 amino acids.

This clonotype came up a few times. The V gene is TRBV20-1, the J gene TRBJ2-2, with TRBD1 identical over 9 bases. V gave up 5 bases and J gave up 5 bases; unmatched junction bases: 3. This CDR3 comprises 13 residues. Per germline, CDR1 DFQATT and CDR2 SNEGSKA (reference sequence). CDR3 DNA: TGCAGTGCTGAGGACAGGGGAACCGGGGAGCTGTTTTTT. Protein: CSAEDRGTGELFF.

This chain links TRBV20-1 with TRBJ2-5, with a weak D call TRBD2 (7 bases). In germline, CDR1 is DFQATT, CDR2 SNEGSKA (reference sequence). This CDR3 is built from 12 residues. With 4 bases removed from V and 4 bases from J, the gap between germline ends came to 10 bases. The CDR3 coding sequence is TGCAGTGCTACTAGGGGGGGAGAGACCCAGTACTTC. It codes for CSATRGGETQYF.

The rearrangement links TRBV9 to TRBJ2-1; no clear D. Germline CDR1 and CDR2: SGDLS and YYNGEE. Trimming removed 4 bases from V and 5 bases from J, with 7 bases in between. The CDR3 is 12 amino acids. In nucleotides, the CDR3 is TGTGCCAGCAGCAAATCGAACAATGAGCAGTTCTTC. It is translated as CASSKSNNEQFF.

The chain recombines TRBV7-2 with TRBJ2-2; TRBD2 agrees at 13 bases. The CDR3 totals 15 residues. Trimming took 7 bases from V and 10 from J; bases not matched to a gene: 9. The germline V gene has CDR1 SGHTA and CDR2 FQGNSA. CDR3 coding DNA: TGTGCCAGCACCGTGACTAGCGGGAGGAATAAGGAGCTGTTTTTT. Amino acids: CASTVTSGRNKELFF.

This clonotype showed up just a few times. This sequence joins TRBV28 and TRBJ2-3; 10 bases line up with TRBD2. The trim removed 4 bases at V and 8 bases at J, leaving 15 bases unmatched. Germline V gene sequence: CDR1 MDHEN, CDR2 SYDVKM. This CDR3 spans 17 amino acids. The CDR3 DNA sequence: TGTGCCAGCAGTTCAAACCAGCGGGGGGGACTAGGTGGTACGCAGTATTTT. Amino acids: CASSSNQRGGLGGTQYF.

V is TRBV20-1 and J is TRBJ2-1; 13 positions agree with TRBD2. CDR1 is DFQATT, CDR2 SNEGSKA, per germline (reference sequence). The junction had 6 bases not matched to a gene; V was cut back by 1 base and J by 6 bases. The CDR3 contains 16 residues. Here the CDR3 DNA reads TGCAGTGCTAGAGCCCCTACTAGCGGGAGGGCCAATGAGCAGTTCTTC. Its protein is CSARAPTSGRANEQFF.

This clonotype was seen more than once but under ten times. The chain carries TRBV5-6 and TRBJ2-3; 10 nucleotides match TRBD1. Germline loops: CDR1 SGHDT, CDR2 YYEEEE. The CDR3 sequence is 12 residues long. V was clipped by 4 bases and J by 11 bases; unmatched bases: 4. As DNA, the CDR3 is TGTGCCAGCAGCGCCCGGGACAGGGGGCAGTATTTT. The encoded protein is CASSARDRGQYF.

The chain carries TRBV5-1 and TRBJ2-3; TRBD2 matches 11 bases. This CDR3 has 16 residues. The ends lost 4 bases at V and 0 bases at J; junction bases unmatched: 4. The germline V gene has CDR1 SGHRS and CDR2 YFSETQ. The CDR3 region is CASSGTSGPSTDTQYF. In DNA form, the CDR3 reads TGCGCCAGCAGCGGGACTAGCGGCCCTAGCACAGATACGCAGTATTTT.

The genes are TRBV12-3 or TRBV12-4 and TRBJ1-1, with a possible D match to TRBD1 (6 bases). With 1 base removed from V and 4 bases from J, the gap between germline ends came to 16 bases. The CDR3 has 16 amino acids. In DNA form, the CDR3 reads TGTGCCAGCAGTTTAGGGAGCGGGGGCCGGAGCACTGAAGCTTTCTTT. It translates to CASSLGSGGRSTEAFF.

This clonotype was detected ten times or more. The genes are TRBV10-3 and TRBJ2-5; D uncertain. The V end was cut by 3 bases, the J end by 2 bases, with 4 bases between. This CDR3 comprises 12 residues. Germline V gene data show CDR1 as ENHRY and CDR2 as SYGVKD. This chain's CDR3 is CAISDRQETQYF. CDR3 DNA: TGTGCCATCAGTGACAGACAAGAGACCCAGTACTTC.

V usage is TRBV10-3 and J usage is TRBJ1-6; D not resolved. V lost 8 bases, J lost 0 bases, and 14 bases lay in between. CDR1 ENHRY and CDR2 SYGVKD come from the germline V gene. The CDR3 length is 16 residues. The CDR3: CAIRQGASSYNSPLHF. CDR3 sequence (DNA): TGTGCCATCCGTCAAGGAGCTAGCTCCTATAATTCACCCCTCCACTTT.

There are a few counts of this clonotype. The rearrangement links TRBV6-5 to TRBJ2-6, with 7 bases matching TRBD1. The CDR3 loop spans 16 amino acids. With V trimmed by 2 bases and J by 2 bases, 3 bases remained unmatched. CDR1 and CDR2 from the germline V gene are MNHEY and SVGAGI. The DNA for the CDR3 is TGTGCCAGCAGTTACCTAACAGGGGCTGGGGCCAACGTCCTGACTTTC. Amino acids: CASSYLTGAGANVLTF.

This clonotype showed up just once. The J gene is TRBJ1-2, the V gene TRBV12-3 or TRBV12-4, with D tentatively TRBD1 (5 bases). The V end lost 2 bases, the J end lost 7 bases, and 17 bases lay between the germline ends. The CDR3 length is 15 residues. For the CDR3, the DNA is TGTGCCAGCAGTTTACAAGTCTCAAAAAGGGGTGGCTACACCTTC. Its translation is CASSLQVSKRGGYTF.

This clonotype was seen more than once but under ten times. The V and J genes are TRBV6-2 or TRBV6-3 and TRBJ2-4; maybe TRBD2 (6 bases). CDR1 MNHEY and CDR2 SVGEGT come from the germline V gene. V lost 7 bases and J lost 11, with 18 bases in between. This CDR3 has 13 amino acids. CDR3 nucleotides: TGTGCCAGCAATAACCCCGGACTACGTGTTCAGTACTTC. Translating it yields CASNNPGLRVQYF.

The chain uses TRBV6-2 or TRBV6-3 and TRBJ2-7, with 12 bases matching TRBD1. V shed 5 bases and J 2 bases; nucleotides not matched to a gene: 16. Germline V gene lookup returns CDR1 MNHEY and CDR2 SVGEGT. The CDR3 runs to 19 residues. The CDR3 spells CASSTRPGTGGSLTYEQYF. Here the CDR3 DNA reads TGTGCCAGCAGTACCAGGCCCGGGACAGGGGGCTCACTTACCTACGAGCAGTACTTC.

There are a few counts of this clonotype. The V gene is TRBV11-2, the J gene TRBJ2-5; 7 nucleotides align to TRBD1. The CDR3 covers 15 residues. Trimming cost V 0 bases and J 7 bases; bases outside gene matches: 8. Germline-derived CDR1 and CDR2 are SGHAT and FQNNGV. CDR3 amino acids: CASSLDPGGVGTQYF. In DNA, the CDR3 is TGTGCCAGCAGCTTAGATCCAGGGGGTGTGGGGACCCAGTACTTC.

The V call is TRBV5-6, the J call TRBJ1-2; D remains unclear. Germline CDR1 is SGHDT and CDR2 is YYEEEE. This CDR3 region has 15 residues. V lost 0 bases and J lost 5, with 14 bases in between. The CDR3 DNA follows: TGTGCCAGCAGCTTGGCCGGAGCCGACCTTTATGGCTACACCTTC. It yields the protein CASSLAGADLYGYTF.

V and J are TRBV12-3 or TRBV12-4 and TRBJ2-1; D not resolved. Trimming pared 3 bases from V and 2 bases from J, leaving 14 bases between. The CDR3 sequence is 16 residues long. The CDR3 region is CASSFTLDTTYNEQFF. The CDR3 DNA reads TGTGCCAGCAGTTTCACACTGGATACTACCTACAATGAGCAGTTCTTC.

There are many counts of this clonotype. The chain joins TRBV15 to TRBJ2-7; D may be TRBD2 (6 bases). V gave up 0 bases and J gave up 3 bases, with 6 bases separating them. Per the germline V gene, CDR1 is LNHNV and CDR2 is YYDKDF (reference sequence). The CDR3 runs 13 residues. The CDR3 coding sequence is TGTGCCACCAGCAGAGAGGGGGGCTACGAGCAGTACTTC. Amino acid sequence: CATSREGGYEQYF.

This clonotype was observed a handful of times. The chain uses TRBV4-3 and TRBJ2-1, with D possibly being TRBD2 (6 bases). CDR1 and CDR2 (germline): LGHNA, YSLEER. CDR3 size: 16 residues. Trimming left V 0 bases short and J 7 bases short, with 16 bases between. CDR3 nucleotide sequence: TGCGCCAGCAGCCAAGATTCGGGGGTGAGCGCGAATGAGCAGTTCTTC. Its protein product is CASSQDSGVSANEQFF.

The table lists this clonotype with many counts. This rearrangement joins TRBV12-3 or TRBV12-4 to TRBJ1-1, with TRBD1 matching 12 bases. J lost 5 bases, V lost 5 bases, and 6 bases had no gene match. This CDR3 region has 15 residues. CDR3 DNA sequence: TGTGCCAGCAGTGGGGACAGGGGGCCTGGTACTGAAGCTTTCTTT. It encodes CASSGDRGPGTEAFF.

This clonotype was counted only a few times. This chain uses TRBV6-2 or TRBV6-3 with TRBJ1-5, with no clear D. This CDR3 has 12 amino acids. Germline CDR1 reads MNHEY; CDR2 reads SVGEGT. V lost 2 bases and J lost 9, with 8 bases in between. The CDR3 loop is CASSYVNSPQHF. CDR3 nucleotide sequence: TGTGCCAGCAGTTACGTGAATTCGCCCCAGCATTTT.

This clonotype has only a few counts. The gene calls are TRBV27 and TRBJ2-7; maybe TRBD2 (6 bases). Germline loops: CDR1 MNHEY, CDR2 SMNVEV (reference sequence). The CDR3 runs to 13 residues. Between the trimmed V and J ends, which lost 7 bases and 4 bases, there was a span of 14 bases. The CDR3 is CASKLSGTYEQYF. Written as DNA, the CDR3 is TGTGCCAGCAAGCTTAGCGGTACATACGAGCAGTACTTC.